This T cell receptor beta chain was recovered during a study of blood T cell repertoires in COVID-19. V lost 4 bases, J lost 5 bases, and 4 bases stayed unmatched. Per germline, CDR1 LGHDT and CDR2 YNNKEL (reference sequence). The CDR3 contains 14 residues. The protocol was immunoSEQ multiplex PCR, while the TCRdb copy is restricted to in-frame clones and leaves out a portion. The table shows approximately 100,000 clones, with almost 85% occurring only once. This receptor was identified in a man in his 70s with acute or convalescent COVID-19. This chain uses TRBV3-1 (or the pseudogene TRBV3-2) with TRBJ1-2; 10 bases agree with TRBD1. The sample consisted of peripheral blood. The chain's CDR3 is CASSRDRGYYGYTF. Written as DNA, the CDR3 is TGTGCCAGCAGCCGGGACAGGGGCTATTATGGCTACACCTTC.